The T cell receptor beta chain described here comes from a study of blood T cell repertoires in COVID-19. The V and J ends lost 7 bases and 7 bases, in that order; junction bases with no gene match: 8. Germline lookup yields CDR1 SQVTM and CDR2 ANQGSEA. The length of the CDR3 is 12 residues. Measured with immunoSEQ multiplex PCR; TCRdb has only the in-frame clones, and not every one. The sample has about 150,000 clones, 79% seen once. The chain carries TRBV29-1 and TRBJ2-3, with TRBD1 matching 7 bases. The sequenced sample consisted of PBMCs or T cells enriched from blood (not recorded which). The receptor was isolated from an older woman in a cohort exposed to, infected with or recovered from COVID-19 (not recorded which). CDR3 region: CSAREDRYTQYF. The CDR3 DNA follows: TGCAGCGCCCGAGAGGACAGGTATACGCAGTATTTT.